This T cell receptor beta chain emerged from a study of blood T cells in healthy people across ages. This clonotype showed up just a few times. For the second PCR, which ran for roughly 7 to 11 cycles, a sample-barcoded 5' primer and a J-beta primer mix were used. MiXCR, run by TCRdb on the 5' RACE reads, gives a single entry per CDR3 protein. The table has about 800,000 distinct CDR3 sequences, 25% seen once. The germline V gene has CDR1 SGHRS and CDR2 YFSETQ. Trimming stripped 4 bases from V and 1 base from J, with 8 bases between. CDR3 length equals 13 residues. These same data were also listed under a study on T cells of mothers and their children.

Specimen: blood. This sequence originates from a boy aged 5-17 years in good health. V is TRBV5-1 and J is TRBJ1-1; D remains ambiguous. The DNA for the CDR3 is TGCGCCAGCAGCCATGGGTCGAACACTGAAGCTTTCTTT. Protein product: CASSHGSNTEAFF.